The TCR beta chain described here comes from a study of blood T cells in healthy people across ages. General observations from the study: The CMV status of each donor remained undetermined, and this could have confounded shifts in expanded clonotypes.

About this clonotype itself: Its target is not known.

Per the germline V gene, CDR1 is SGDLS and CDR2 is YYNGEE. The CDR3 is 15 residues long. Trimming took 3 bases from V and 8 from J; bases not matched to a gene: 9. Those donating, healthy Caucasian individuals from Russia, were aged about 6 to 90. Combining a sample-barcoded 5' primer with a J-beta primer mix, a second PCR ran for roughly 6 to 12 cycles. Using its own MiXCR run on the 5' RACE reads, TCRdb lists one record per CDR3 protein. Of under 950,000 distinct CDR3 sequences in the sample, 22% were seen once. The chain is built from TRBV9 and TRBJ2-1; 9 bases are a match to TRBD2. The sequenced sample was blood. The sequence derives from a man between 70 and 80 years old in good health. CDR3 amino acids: CASSALAGGPYEQFF. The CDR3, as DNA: TGTGCCAGCAGCGCTCTTGCGGGGGGGCCCTATGAGCAGTTCTTC.